This T cell receptor (beta chain) was found in a study of vaccination and CD4 T cells after COVID-19. This sample's treatment: roughly 10-day PBMC culture with coronavirus spike peptide pools or control peptides (ViraFEST assay). The Oncomine TCR Beta short-read assay generated sequence data from the DNA of cultured CD4+ T cells. One entry per CDR3 protein results from TCRdb running MiXCR on the PCR reads. The sample lists 11,000 or so distinct CDR3 sequences, 45% to 60% seen once, with more than 8% in the top ten. This clonotype appeared a few times. Its antigen remains unknown. The CDR3 length is 14 residues. Germline lookup yields CDR1 DFQATT and CDR2 SNEGSKA (reference sequence). Trimming removed 0 bases from V and 1 base from J, with 9 bases in between.

The rearrangement links TRBV20-1 to TRBJ1-1, with D possibly matching TRBD1 (5 bases). The sequence was collected from a human donor who had recovered from COVID-19. Sequencing was carried out using CD4+ T cells from blood, cultured in vitro. CDR3 nucleotides: TGCAGTGCTAGAGAGGGAAGGGGGAACACTGAAGCTTTCTTT. This codes for CSAREGRGNTEAFF.